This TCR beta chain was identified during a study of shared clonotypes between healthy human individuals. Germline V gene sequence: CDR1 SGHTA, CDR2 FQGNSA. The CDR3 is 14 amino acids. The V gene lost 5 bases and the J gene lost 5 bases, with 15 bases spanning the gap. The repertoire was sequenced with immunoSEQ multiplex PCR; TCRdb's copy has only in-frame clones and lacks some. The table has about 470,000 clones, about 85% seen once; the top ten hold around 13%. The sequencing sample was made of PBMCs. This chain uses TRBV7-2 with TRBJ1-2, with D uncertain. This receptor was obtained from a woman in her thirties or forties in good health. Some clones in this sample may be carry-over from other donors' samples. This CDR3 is CASSVGQTTYGYTF. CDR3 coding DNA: TGTGCCAGCAGCGTCGGCCAGACCACTTATGGCTACACCTTC.